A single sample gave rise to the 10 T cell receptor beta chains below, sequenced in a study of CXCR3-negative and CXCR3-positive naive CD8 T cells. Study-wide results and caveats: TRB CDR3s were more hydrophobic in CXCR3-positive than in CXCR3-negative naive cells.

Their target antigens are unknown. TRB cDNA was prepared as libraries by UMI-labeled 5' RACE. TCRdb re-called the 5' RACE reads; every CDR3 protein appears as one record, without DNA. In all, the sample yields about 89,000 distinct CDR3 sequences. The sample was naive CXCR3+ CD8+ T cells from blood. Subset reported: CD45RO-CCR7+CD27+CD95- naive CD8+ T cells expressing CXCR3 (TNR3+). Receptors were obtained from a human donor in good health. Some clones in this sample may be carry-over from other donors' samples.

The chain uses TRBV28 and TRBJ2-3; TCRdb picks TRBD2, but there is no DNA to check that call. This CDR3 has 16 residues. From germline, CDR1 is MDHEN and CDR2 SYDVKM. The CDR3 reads CASSYRAGTHTDTQYF.

The CDR3 loop is CASSLGVPGYNEQFF. This rearrangement joins TRBV7-2 to TRBJ2-1; the D gene TCRdb calls, TRBD2, cannot be checked with no DNA. This CDR3 has 15 amino acids. CDR1 and CDR2 from the germline V gene are SGHTA and FQGNSA.

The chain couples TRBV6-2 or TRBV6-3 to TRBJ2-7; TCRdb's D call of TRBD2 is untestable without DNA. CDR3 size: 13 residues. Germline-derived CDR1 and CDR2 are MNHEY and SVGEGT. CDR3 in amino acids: CASGSGLAGSADF.

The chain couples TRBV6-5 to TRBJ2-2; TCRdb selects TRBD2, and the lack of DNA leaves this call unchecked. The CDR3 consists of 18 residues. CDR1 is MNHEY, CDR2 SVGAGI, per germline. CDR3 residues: CASSYGLAGASNTGELFF.

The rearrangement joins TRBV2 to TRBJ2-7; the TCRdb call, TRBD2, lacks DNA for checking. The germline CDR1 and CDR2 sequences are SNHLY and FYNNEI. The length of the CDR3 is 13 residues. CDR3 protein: CASTTSPPYEQYF. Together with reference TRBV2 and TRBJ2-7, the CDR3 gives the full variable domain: EPEVTQTPSHQVTQMGQEVILRCVPISNHLYFYWYRQILGQKVEFLVSFYNNEISEKSEIFDDQFSVERPDGSNFTLKIRSTKLEDSAMYFCASTTSPPYEQYFGPGTRLTVT.

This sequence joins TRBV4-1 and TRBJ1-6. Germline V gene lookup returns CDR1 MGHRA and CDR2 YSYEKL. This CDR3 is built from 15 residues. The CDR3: CASSQDMAVNSPLHF.

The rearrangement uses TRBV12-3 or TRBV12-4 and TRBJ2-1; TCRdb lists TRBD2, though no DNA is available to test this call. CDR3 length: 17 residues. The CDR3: CARSDRLAGGAYNEQFF.

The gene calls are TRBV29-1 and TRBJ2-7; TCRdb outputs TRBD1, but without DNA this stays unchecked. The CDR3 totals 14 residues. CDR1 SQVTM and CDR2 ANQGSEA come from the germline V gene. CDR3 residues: CSVEDGDRNYEQYF.

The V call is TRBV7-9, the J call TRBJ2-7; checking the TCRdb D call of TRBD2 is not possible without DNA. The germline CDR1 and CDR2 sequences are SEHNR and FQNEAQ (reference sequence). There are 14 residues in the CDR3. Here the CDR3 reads CASSGTSGAYEQYF. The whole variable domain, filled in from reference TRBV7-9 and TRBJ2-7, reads DTGVSQNPRHKITKRGQNVTFRCDPISEHNRLYWYRQTLGQGPEFLTYFQNEAQLEKSRLLSDRFSAERPKGSFSTLEIQRTEQGDSAMYLCASSGTSGAYEQYFGPGTRLTVT.

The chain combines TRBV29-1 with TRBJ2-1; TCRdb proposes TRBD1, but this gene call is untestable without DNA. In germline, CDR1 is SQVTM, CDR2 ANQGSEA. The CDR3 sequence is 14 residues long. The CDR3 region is CSVYTGTVNNEQFF.